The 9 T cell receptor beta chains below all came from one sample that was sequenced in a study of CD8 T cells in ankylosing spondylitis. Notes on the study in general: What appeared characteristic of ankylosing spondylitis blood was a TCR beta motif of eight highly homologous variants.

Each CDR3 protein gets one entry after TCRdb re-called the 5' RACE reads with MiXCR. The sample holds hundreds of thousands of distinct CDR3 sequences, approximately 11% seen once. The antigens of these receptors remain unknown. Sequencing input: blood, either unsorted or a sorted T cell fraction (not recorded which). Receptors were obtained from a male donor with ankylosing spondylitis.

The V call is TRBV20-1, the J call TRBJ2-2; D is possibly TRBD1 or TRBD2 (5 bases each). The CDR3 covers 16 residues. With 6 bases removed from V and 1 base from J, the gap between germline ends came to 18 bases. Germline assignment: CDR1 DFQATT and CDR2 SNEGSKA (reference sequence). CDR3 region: CSAPRPGTENTGELFF. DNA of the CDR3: TGCAGTGCACCAAGGCCCGGGACGGAGAACACCGGGGAGCTGTTTTTT.

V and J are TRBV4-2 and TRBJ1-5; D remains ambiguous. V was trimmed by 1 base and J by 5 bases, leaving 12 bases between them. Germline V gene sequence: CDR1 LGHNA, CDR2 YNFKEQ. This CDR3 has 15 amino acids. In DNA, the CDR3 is TGTGCCAGCAGCCAAGGGTACCAAGGAGATCAGCCCCAGCATTTT. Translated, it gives CASSQGYQGDQPQHF.

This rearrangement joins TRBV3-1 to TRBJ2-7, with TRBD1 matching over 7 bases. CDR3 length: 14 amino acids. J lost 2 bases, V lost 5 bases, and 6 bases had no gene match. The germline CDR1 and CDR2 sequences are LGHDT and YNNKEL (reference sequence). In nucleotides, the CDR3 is TGTGCCAGCAGCATACGGGACAGAACCTACGAGCAGTACTTC. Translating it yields CASSIRDRTYEQYF.

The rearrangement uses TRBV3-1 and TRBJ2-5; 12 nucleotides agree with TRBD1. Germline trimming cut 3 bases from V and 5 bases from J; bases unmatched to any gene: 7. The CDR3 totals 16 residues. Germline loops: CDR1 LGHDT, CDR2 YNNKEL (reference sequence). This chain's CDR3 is CASSHPGTGGVETQYF. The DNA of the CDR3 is TGTGCCAGCAGCCATCCCGGGACAGGGGGCGTGGAGACCCAGTACTTC.

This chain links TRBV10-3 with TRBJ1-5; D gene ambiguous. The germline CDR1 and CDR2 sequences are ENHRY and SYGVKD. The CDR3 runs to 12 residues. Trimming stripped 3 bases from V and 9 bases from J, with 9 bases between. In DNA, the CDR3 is TGTGCCATCAGTGATTGGGTAGGGCCCCAGCATTTT. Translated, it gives CAISDWVGPQHF.

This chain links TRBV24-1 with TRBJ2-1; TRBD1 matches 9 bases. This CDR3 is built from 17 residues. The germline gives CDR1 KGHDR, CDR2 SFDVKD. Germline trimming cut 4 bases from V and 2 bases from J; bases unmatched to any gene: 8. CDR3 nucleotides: TGTGCCACCAGTGACCCAGGACAGGGGACGGCCTACAATGAGCAGTTCTTC. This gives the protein CATSDPGQGTAYNEQFF.

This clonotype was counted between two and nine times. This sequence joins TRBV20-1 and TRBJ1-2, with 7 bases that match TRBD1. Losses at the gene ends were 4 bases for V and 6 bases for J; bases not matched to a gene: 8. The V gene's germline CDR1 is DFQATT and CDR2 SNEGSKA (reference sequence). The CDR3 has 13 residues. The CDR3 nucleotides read TGCAGTGCTAAAGAGGGGGCGCGGGATGGCTACACCTTC. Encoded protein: CSAKEGARDGYTF.

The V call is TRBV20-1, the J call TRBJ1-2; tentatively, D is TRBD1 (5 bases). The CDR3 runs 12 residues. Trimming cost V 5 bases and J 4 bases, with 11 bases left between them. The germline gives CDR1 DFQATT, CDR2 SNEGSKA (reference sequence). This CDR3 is CSAARESYGYTF. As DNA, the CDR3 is TGCAGTGCTGCCAGGGAGAGCTATGGCTACACCTTC.

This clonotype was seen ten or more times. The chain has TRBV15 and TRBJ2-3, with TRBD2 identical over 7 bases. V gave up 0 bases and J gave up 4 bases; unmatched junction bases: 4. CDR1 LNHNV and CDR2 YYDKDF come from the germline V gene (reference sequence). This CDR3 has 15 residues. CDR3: CATSRETGGPDTQYF. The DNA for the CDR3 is TGTGCCACCAGCAGAGAGACGGGAGGACCAGATACGCAGTATTTT.